These 8 T cell receptor beta chains were all obtained from the same sample, sequenced in a study of regulatory T cells in long-lasting Graves disease. Indicated time point: newly diagnosed GD, antithyroid drugs for less than 3 months. The authors made the TCR library using RNA they extracted from PBMCs. TCR beta libraries were built with iRepertoire HTBI primers and Arm-PCR of CDR3 regions. MiXCR, run by TCRdb on the multiplex PCR reads, gives a single entry per CDR3 protein. The data hold hundreds of thousands of distinct CDR3 sequences, with approximately 16% observed a single time. The sample was also linked to a second study, of T cells in Graves' hyperthyroidism and ophthalmopathy.

Sequenced here: peripheral blood mononuclear cells (PBMCs), sampled at new diagnosis, from a patient treated with antithyroid drugs. The receptor source for this set is a man in his forties with Graves disease.

This clonotype has at least ten counts. The V call is TRBV3-1, the J call TRBJ2-2; D possibly matches TRBD1 or TRBD2 (5 bases each). CDR1 is LGHDT, CDR2 YNNKEL, per germline (reference sequence). The V gene lost 3 bases and the J gene lost 2 bases, with 7 bases spanning the gap. The CDR3 has 14 residues. The CDR3 loop is CASSQGPNTGELFF. As DNA, the CDR3 is TGTGCCAGCAGCCAGGGACCTAACACCGGGGAGCTGTTTTTT.

This clonotype was counted many times. This chain uses TRBV24-1 with TRBJ2-1, with D unclear. Trimming removed 2 bases from V and 3 bases from J, with 19 bases in between. This CDR3 contains 18 residues. From germline, CDR1 is KGHDR and CDR2 SFDVKD. CDR3 in amino acids: CATSDSNRRWARYNEQFF. CDR3 in DNA: TGTGCCACCAGTGATTCGAATCGTCGTTGGGCCCGCTACAATGAGCAGTTCTTC.

This clonotype has ten or more counts. V usage is TRBV5-1 and J usage is TRBJ2-7, with TRBD1 matching 9 bases. There are 14 residues in the CDR3. The germline CDR1 and CDR2 sequences are SGHRS and YFSETQ. J was trimmed by 6 bases and V by 3 bases; bases with no gene match: 7. The CDR3 DNA follows: TGCGCCAGCAGCTGGGGACAGGGAGAGGGCGAGCAGTACTTC. Protein sequence: CASSWGQGEGEQYF.

This clonotype was seen many times. The chain recombines TRBV2 with TRBJ1-3; no firm D call. Trimming shortened V by 1 base and J by 2 bases, and 6 bases separated the two germline ends. The length of the CDR3 is 14 residues. CDR1 and CDR2 (germline): SNHLY, FYNNEI. Here the CDR3 DNA reads TGTGCCAGCAGTGAAGTACGGGCTGGAAACACCATATATTTT. Its translation is CASSEVRAGNTIYF.

This clonotype was found many times. The rearrangement links TRBV18 to TRBJ2-3; D not resolved. Trimming shortened V by 2 bases and J by 4 bases, and 13 bases separated the two germline ends. The CDR3 length is 15 residues. The V gene's germline CDR1 is KGHSH and CDR2 LQKENI. CDR3 amino acids: CASSPYVQTADTQYF. The CDR3 region has the DNA TGTGCCAGCTCACCATACGTGCAGACCGCAGATACGCAGTATTTT.

This clonotype has at least ten counts. The V call is TRBV20-1, the J call TRBJ1-5; D is ambiguous. CDR3 length: 12 residues. Germline V gene data show CDR1 as DFQATT and CDR2 as SNEGSKA (reference sequence). V shed 1 base and J shed 4 bases, with 5 bases lying between them. CDR3 coding DNA: TGCAGTGCTAGAGTCAGGAATCAGCCCCAGCATTTT. Its translation is CSARVRNQPQHF.

This clonotype has a handful of counts. As DNA, the CDR3 is TGTGCCAGCTCACCAGGGGACAGCGGGCGGGAGACCCAGTACTTC. It codes for CASSPGDSGRETQYF. The V gene is TRBV18, the J gene TRBJ2-5, with D possibly matching TRBD1 (7 bases). The CDR3 is 15 residues long. CDR1 is KGHSH, CDR2 LQKENI, per germline. The ends were cut back, 2 bases at V and 5 bases at J, with 15 bases in the middle.

The rearrangement uses TRBV6-9 and TRBJ2-4, with a tentative D call TRBD2 (6 bases). This CDR3 spans 17 amino acids. Germline V CDR1 and CDR2: MNHGY, SVAAGI. With 3 bases removed from V and 4 bases from J, the gap between germline ends came to 19 bases. In DNA form, the CDR3 reads TGTGCCAGCAGTTACCACCCCTTGTTGCGGGGTAAAAACATTCAGTACTTC. Translated, it gives CASSYHPLLRGKNIQYF.